These 21 T cell receptor beta chains came from one sample sequenced in a study of blood T cell repertoires in COVID-19. TCRdb's table, derived via immunoSEQ multiplex PCR, lists solely in-frame clones and lacks some. This table holds some 300,000 clones, 80% to 90% found once. Material for sequencing was peripheral blood. These receptors all come from a woman aged 45-65 years with COVID-19, enrolled during active disease.

The rearrangement uses TRBV10-1 and TRBJ2-2; the match to TRBD2 covers 7 bases. Germline V lookup: CDR1 WNHNN, CDR2 SYGVQD (reference sequence). V dropped 4 bases and J dropped 3; count of bases not matched to a gene: 5. The CDR3 consists of 15 residues. The CDR3 DNA follows: TGCGCCAGCAGTGGTGCTAGCGGTCACACCGGGGAGCTGTTTTTT. Translating gives CASSGASGHTGELFF.

The CDR3 sequence: CASSHIRTGTGAYEQYF. CDR3 sequence (DNA): TGCGCCAGCAGCCACATACGAACCGGGACAGGGGCCTACGAGCAGTACTTC. The chain combines TRBV4-1 with TRBJ2-7; 10 positions match TRBD1. The CDR3 covers 17 residues. From germline, CDR1 is MGHRA and CDR2 YSYEKL. J lost 2 bases, V lost 3 bases, and 10 bases had no gene match.

V gene TRBV10-3 combines with J gene TRBJ1-5, with TRBD1 identical over 7 bases. There are 15 residues in the CDR3. The junction had 9 bases not matched to a gene; V was cut back by 3 bases and J by 7 bases. CDR1 and CDR2 from the germline V gene are ENHRY and SYGVKD. CDR3 coding DNA: TGTGCCATCAGTGAAGAGCCGACAGGGTCCCAGCCCCAGCATTTT. Translation gives CAISEEPTGSQPQHF.

This chain joins TRBV14 and TRBJ2-5; 8 bases fit TRBD2. Trimming at V came to 1 base and at J to 5 bases, leaving 9 bases not matched to a gene. CDR3 length equals 16 residues. CDR1 SGHDN and CDR2 FVKESK come from the germline V gene. The CDR3 reads CASSQGRAGDVETQYF. CDR3 sequence (DNA): TGTGCCAGCAGCCAAGGCCGAGCGGGAGATGTGGAGACCCAGTACTTC.

This sequence joins TRBV19 and TRBJ1-4; 7 nucleotides agree with TRBD1. The CDR3 runs to 15 residues. The junction had 7 bases not matched to a gene; V was cut back by 6 bases and J by 3 bases. CDR1 and CDR2 from the germline V gene are LNHDA and SQIVND (reference sequence). Here the CDR3 reads CASRQGVRANEKLFF. The CDR3 nucleotides are TGTGCCAGTAGGCAGGGGGTGAGGGCTAATGAAAAACTGTTTTTT.

The V and J genes are TRBV4-3 and TRBJ2-3; 14 bases fit TRBD2. CDR3 size: 17 residues. V lost 2 bases to trimming and J lost 3 bases; unmatched junction nucleotides: 4. The germline gives CDR1 LGHNA, CDR2 YSLEER. CDR3 residues: CASSQQGLAGVTDTQYF. CDR3 nucleotides: TGCGCCAGCAGCCAACAGGGACTAGCGGGAGTAACAGATACGCAGTATTTT.

The V and J genes are TRBV7-9 and TRBJ2-1, with a tentative D call TRBD2 (6 bases). Germline CDR1 is SEHNR and CDR2 is FQNEAQ (reference sequence). The CDR3 sequence is 14 residues long. The germline V and J ends were trimmed by 0 bases and 8 bases, with 11 bases remaining between them. The CDR3 coding sequence is TGTGCCAGCAGCTTAGCGGGAGGTCCGGATGAGCAGTTCTTC. Its protein product is CASSLAGGPDEQFF.

The chain employs TRBV6-2 or TRBV6-3 and TRBJ2-5, with 16 bases identical to TRBD2. Germline loops: CDR1 MNHEY, CDR2 SVGEGT. This CDR3 contains 20 residues. The V gene end was trimmed by 4 bases and the J gene end by 5 bases; junction bases not matched to a gene: 16. CDR3 sequence reads: CASSSYLGTSGRAKKETQYF. The CDR3 DNA sequence: TGTGCCAGCAGTTCCTATCTCGGGACTAGCGGGAGGGCCAAGAAGGAGACCCAGTACTTC.

The table lists this clone with a few counts. V is TRBV25-1 and J is TRBJ2-7, with TRBD1 identical over 7 bases. V lost 4 bases and J lost 5; bases outside the gene matches: 5. The CDR3 sequence is 13 residues long. Germline CDR1 is MGHDK and CDR2 is SYGVNS. Here the CDR3 reads CASSVLTGNEQYF. The CDR3 region has the DNA TGTGCCAGCAGTGTGTTGACAGGGAACGAGCAGTACTTC.

This sequence joins TRBV5-1 and TRBJ2-7; TRBD2 aligns across 14 bases. Looked up from germline, CDR1 is SGHRS and CDR2 is YFSETQ. V lost 3 bases to trimming and J lost 3 bases; unmatched junction nucleotides: 5. The CDR3 extends over 16 amino acids. CDR3 nucleotides: TGCGCCAGCAGCTCGGCGGGACTAGCGGGAGACTACGAGCAGTACTTC. Protein product: CASSSAGLAGDYEQYF.

V usage is TRBV19 and J usage is TRBJ1-1; 8 bases fit TRBD1. The junction had 9 bases not matched to a gene; V was cut back by 8 bases and J by 7 bases. Germline-derived CDR1 and CDR2 are LNHDA and SQIVND (reference sequence). CDR3 length equals 13 residues. CDR3 bases: TGTGCCAGTTTTTTCTCCGGGACAGGTGAAGCTTTCTTT. It is translated as CASFFSGTGEAFF.

The chain employs TRBV6-6 and TRBJ2-7, with 11 bases lining up with TRBD2. The CDR3 contains 16 residues. Germline CDR1 and CDR2: MNHNY and SVGAGI (reference sequence). The ends lost 6 bases at V and 4 bases at J; junction bases unmatched: 11. CDR3 loop: CASSSNIAGGGYEQYF. CDR3 DNA sequence: TGTGCCAGCAGCTCAAATATAGCGGGAGGGGGGTACGAGCAGTACTTC.

V is TRBV6-5 and J is TRBJ1-5; D remains ambiguous. This CDR3 has 15 amino acids. Germline assignment: CDR1 MNHEY and CDR2 SVGAGI. Trimming stripped 7 bases from V and 2 bases from J, with 15 bases between. The CDR3 DNA reads as TGTGCCAGCATTAGGGAGGGAGCGGGCAATCAGCCCCAGCATTTT. It encodes CASIREGAGNQPQHF.

This chain joins TRBV7-2 and TRBJ1-1; unclear D gene. This CDR3 contains 14 residues. Per the germline V gene, CDR1 is SGHTA and CDR2 is FQGNSA. The V end lost 3 bases, the J end lost 0 bases, and 8 bases lay between the germline ends. The CDR3 region is CASSFGSLNTEAFF. The CDR3 bases are TGTGCCAGCAGCTTCGGGTCACTGAACACTGAAGCTTTCTTT.

J is TRBJ2-3 and V is TRBV10-2; TRBD2 matches at 11 bases. Germline values: CDR1 WSHSY, CDR2 SAAADI. The CDR3 is 15 amino acids. Trimming cost V 6 bases and J 4 bases; bases outside gene matches: 6. This CDR3 is CASRAGTSGSDTQYF. The CDR3 DNA follows: TGCGCCAGCAGAGCCGGGACTAGCGGATCAGATACGCAGTATTTT.

The V and J genes are TRBV13 and TRBJ1-1, with a weak D call TRBD1 (6 bases). The CDR3 length is 16 residues. The V gene lost 4 bases and the J gene lost 3 bases, with 18 bases spanning the gap. CDR1 PRHDT and CDR2 FYEKMQ come from the germline V gene (reference sequence). The CDR3 region has the DNA TGTGCCAGCAGCTCTAGACAGGTCTCTTGGTACACTGAAGCTTTCTTT. Translation gives CASSSRQVSWYTEAFF.

The chain carries TRBV3-1 (or the pseudogene TRBV3-2) and TRBJ2-3; 9 bases line up with TRBD1. After removal of 5 bases from V and 1 base from J, the junction contained 4 bases not matched to a gene. From germline, CDR1 is LGHDT and CDR2 YNNKEL (reference sequence). There are 15 residues in the CDR3. CDR3 bases: TGTGCCAGCAGCTCTCGGACAGGGGGCACAGATACGCAGTATTTT. Protein: CASSSRTGGTDTQYF.

This chain links TRBV11-3 with TRBJ2-2; the D gene is possibly TRBD1 (6 bases). Germline lookup yields CDR1 SGHNT and CDR2 YENEEA. This CDR3 is built from 15 residues. V was trimmed by 3 bases and J by 1 base, leaving 9 bases between them. CDR3 nucleotide sequence: TGTGCCAGCAGCTTCCTGACAGGGAACACCGGGGAGCTGTTTTTT. Amino acids: CASSFLTGNTGELFF.

The chain couples TRBV3-1 (or the pseudogene TRBV3-2) to TRBJ1-3; possible D gene TRBD1, 6 bases. CDR3 length: 15 amino acids. Trimming stripped 2 bases from V and 7 bases from J, with 15 bases between. The germline CDR1 and CDR2 sequences are LGHDT and YNNKEL (reference sequence). CDR3 nucleotide sequence: TGTGCCAGCAGCCAACCGGGGCCAGGGGCTAACACCATATATTTT. Protein product: CASSQPGPGANTIYF.

This chain links TRBV25-1 with TRBJ2-5; 11 bases are a match to TRBD2. V shed 7 bases, J shed 5 bases, and the junction held 9 bases outside the gene matches. Germline V gene lookup returns CDR1 MGHDK and CDR2 SYGVNS. CDR3 length: 15 residues. CDR3 region: CASIGSGRAVETQYF. In nucleotides, the CDR3 is TGTGCCAGCATAGGTAGCGGGAGGGCGGTGGAGACCCAGTACTTC. The full variable domain, completed using reference TRBV25-1 and TRBJ2-5, is EADIYQTPRYLVIGTGKKITLECSQTMGHDKMYWYQQDPGMELHLIHYSYGVNSTEKGDLSSESTVSRIRTEHFPLTLESARPSHTSQYLCASIGSGRAVETQYFGPGTRLLVL.

The chain recombines TRBV27 with TRBJ1-1; 8 nucleotides align to TRBD1. In germline, CDR1 is MNHEY, CDR2 SMNVEV (reference sequence). V was clipped by 5 bases and J by 5 bases; unmatched bases: 7. The CDR3 runs 14 residues. CDR3 in DNA: TGTGCCAGCAGTCCCACCGACAGGGGAACTGAAGCTTTCTTT. This codes for CASSPTDRGTEAFF.